One sample yielded the 19 T cell receptor beta chains listed below, sequenced in a study of beta chain features in type 1 diabetes. Of the isolated RNA, all was reverse transcribed, and so the sequenced material was expressed TCRB transcripts. Sequencing used immunoSEQ multiplex PCR; TCRdb keeps in-frame clones, though not all of them. The sample lists 900,000 or so clones, around a sixth seen once, with around 0.02% in the top ten. The sample was naive CD4+ T cells from blood. These receptors all stem from a woman aged 18-29 years in good health.

This clone was seen a few times. The chain links TRBV28 to TRBJ2-5; D unresolved. This CDR3 is built from 14 residues. Per germline, CDR1 MDHEN and CDR2 SYDVKM. The V end was cut by 7 bases, the J end by 4 bases, with 16 bases between. The chain's CDR3 is CASIAAPGRETQYF. The CDR3 nucleotides read TGTGCCAGCATCGCTGCCCCAGGAAGAGAGACCCAGTACTTC.

V usage is TRBV6-5 and J usage is TRBJ2-7; TRBD2 might be the D (5 bases). CDR1 MNHEY and CDR2 SVGAGI come from the germline V gene. The CDR3 totals 16 residues. Trimming cost V 2 bases and J 7 bases, with 21 bases left between them. The CDR3 DNA is TGTGCCAGCAGTTACCCGCCTACTAGTCCCTTTAAGGAGCAGTACTTC. Translated, it gives CASSYPPTSPFKEQYF.

J is TRBJ1-2 and V is TRBV10-3; 7 bases agree with TRBD1. The germline V gene has CDR1 ENHRY and CDR2 SYGVKD. The J segment lost 8 bases and the V segment lost 10 bases, leaving 13 bases of the junction unmatched. This CDR3 has 13 amino acids. CDR3 loop: CASIQGKGEGYTF. The DNA of the CDR3 is TGTGCCAGCATACAGGGGAAGGGTGAAGGCTACACCTTC.

This chain connects TRBV11-1 to TRBJ2-5; 7 bases fit TRBD1. The CDR3 is made up of 16 amino acids. Germline V gene data show CDR1 as SGHAT and CDR2 as FQDESV (reference sequence). V shed 6 bases, J shed 4 bases, and the junction held 14 bases outside the gene matches. The CDR3 DNA sequence: TGTGCCAGCAGGCGGGCCGACAGGGTGGTTCGAGAGACCCAGTACTTC. This gives the protein CASRRADRVVRETQYF. The full variable domain, rest sourced from reference TRBV11-1 and TRBJ2-5, is EAEVAQSPRYKITEKSQAVAFWCDPISGHATLYWYRQILGQGPELLVQFQDESVVDDSQLPKDRFSAERLKGVDSTLKIQPAELGDSAMYLCASRRADRVVRETQYFGPGTRLLVL.

The CDR3 DNA follows: TGTGCCAGCAGTGAAGCATCGGGACAGGGGGTTTGGAACACCGGGGAGCTGTTTTTT. Encoded protein: CASSEASGQGVWNTGELFF. J is TRBJ2-2 and V is TRBV6-1; 11 bases are shared with TRBD1. V shed 0 bases and J 1 base; nucleotides not matched to a gene: 7. The V gene's germline CDR1 is MNHNS and CDR2 SASEGT. This CDR3 has 19 residues.

This clone was observed a handful of times. The chain is built from TRBV11-2 and TRBJ2-1; TRBD2 agrees at 14 bases. Unmatched junction bases numbered 2, after V lost 3 bases and J lost 7 bases. CDR3 length: 15 amino acids. The germline V gene has CDR1 SGHAT and CDR2 FQNNGV. CDR3 DNA: TGTGCCAGCAGCTTCGGGACTAGCGGGAGTAATGAGCAGTTCTTC. Amino acids: CASSFGTSGSNEQFF.

Concerning this clone itself: The same CDR3 can be traced to other DNA sequences in this sample. This sequence joins TRBV6-5 and TRBJ1-4; D might be TRBD1 (6 bases). From germline, CDR1 is MNHEY and CDR2 SVGAGI. This CDR3 has 14 amino acids. V lost 2 bases, J lost 8 bases, and 12 bases lay in between. CDR3 amino acids: CASSYGGLREKLFF. CDR3 bases: TGTGCCAGCAGTTACGGGGGGCTTCGGGAAAAACTGTTTTTT.

The chain carries TRBV19 and TRBJ2-5; 7 nucleotides align to TRBD2. Trimming cost V 6 bases and J 5 bases; bases outside gene matches: 9. CDR1 and CDR2 from the germline V gene are LNHDA and SQIVND (reference sequence). The CDR3 sequence is 14 residues long. CDR3 sequence (DNA): TGTGCCAGTAGCACCTGGGAGGGGCTGGAGACCCAGTACTTC. Translation gives CASSTWEGLETQYF. Drawing the rest from reference TRBV19 and TRBJ2-5, the complete variable domain is DGGITQSPKYLFRKEGQNVTLSCEQNLNHDAMYWYRQDPGQGLRLIYYSQIVNDFQKGDIAEGYSVSREKKESFPLTVTSAQKNPTAFYLCASSTWEGLETQYFGPGTRLLVL.

The rearrangement uses TRBV27 and TRBJ2-1; 9 bases are a match to TRBD2. The V gene end was trimmed by 7 bases and the J gene end by 5 bases; junction bases not matched to a gene: 18. Germline values: CDR1 MNHEY, CDR2 SMNVEV (reference sequence). This CDR3 spans 18 amino acids. The CDR3 region is CASMFLAGSGRLHNEQFF. In nucleotides, the CDR3 is TGTGCCAGCATGTTTCTAGCGGGAAGTGGGAGGCTGCACAATGAGCAGTTCTTC.

In the case of this clone: Within the sample, other DNA sequences also encode this same CDR3. This sequence joins TRBV20-1 and TRBJ2-7; D gene ambiguous. Germline CDR1 and CDR2: DFQATT and SNEGSKA (reference sequence). V was pared by 5 bases and J by 4 bases, with 6 bases between. This CDR3 comprises 10 residues. DNA of the CDR3: TGCAGTGCTGGCGCTTACGAGCAGTACTTC. Amino acid sequence: CSAGAYEQYF.

This clone was seen more than once but under ten times. The rearrangement uses TRBV7-9 and TRBJ2-5, with D possibly matching TRBD1 (6 bases). The CDR3 has 14 residues. The ends were cut back, 2 bases at V and 3 bases at J, with 10 bases in the middle. Germline CDR1 is SEHNR and CDR2 is FQNEAQ (reference sequence). CDR3 amino acids: CASSLLPGEETQYF. The CDR3 DNA reads as TGTGCCAGCAGCTTACTTCCAGGGGAAGAGACCCAGTACTTC.

The chain links TRBV6-5 to TRBJ1-1, with TRBD1 as a possible D gene (6 bases). V gave up 0 bases and J gave up 0 bases, with 11 bases separating them. This CDR3 is built from 16 residues. In germline, CDR1 is MNHEY, CDR2 SVGAGI. CDR3 loop: CASSYSRDTMNTEAFF. Here the CDR3 DNA reads TGTGCCAGCAGTTACTCTCGGGACACAATGAACACTGAAGCTTTCTTT.

The chain carries TRBV7-2 and TRBJ2-3; D gene unclear. Germline-derived CDR1 and CDR2 are SGHTA and FQGNSA. This CDR3 contains 12 residues. Trimming pared 4 bases from V and 3 bases from J, leaving 5 bases between. The CDR3 reads CASSSRTDTQYF. As DNA, the CDR3 is TGTGCCAGCAGCTCAAGAACAGATACGCAGTATTTT.

The V and J genes are TRBV7-2 and TRBJ2-7; tentatively, D is TRBD1 (5 bases). This CDR3 comprises 14 residues. Germline loops: CDR1 SGHTA, CDR2 FQGNSA. The V end was cut by 5 bases, the J end by 4 bases, with 15 bases between. The CDR3 loop is CASSLLGHTYEQYF. DNA of the CDR3: TGTGCCAGCAGCCTCCTTGGACACACATACGAGCAGTACTTC.

The chain carries TRBV7-9 and TRBJ2-1; D perhaps matches TRBD1 (5 bases). Germline V lookup: CDR1 SEHNR, CDR2 FQNEAQ (reference sequence). This CDR3 has 18 residues. Trimming shortened V by 4 bases and J by 3 bases, and 22 bases separated the two germline ends. Here the CDR3 reads CASSYTGISTGRYNEQFF. CDR3 nucleotides: TGTGCCAGCAGCTATACAGGTATCTCCACTGGACGCTACAATGAGCAGTTCTTC.

The V gene is TRBV29-1, the J gene TRBJ2-7, with D unclear. This CDR3 is 16 amino acids long. V dropped 6 bases and J dropped 3 bases, with 24 bases sitting between them. CDR1 is SQVTM and CDR2 is ANQGSEA in the germline V gene. CDR3 sequence (DNA): TGCAGCGTCGCGATAGGCGGCAGTTTTTTAAACTACGAGCAGTACTTC. Residues: CSVAIGGSFLNYEQYF.

This chain joins TRBV5-4 and TRBJ2-1, with D perhaps TRBD1 (6 bases). CDR1 and CDR2 from the germline V gene are SGHNT and YYREEE (reference sequence). Trimming shortened V by 0 bases and J by 7 bases, and 14 bases separated the two germline ends. This CDR3 region has 15 residues. The CDR3 sequence: CASSLGQARRNEQFF. The DNA of the CDR3 is TGTGCCAGCAGCTTGGGACAGGCCCGTCGGAATGAGCAGTTCTTC. Filled out from reference TRBV5-4 and TRBJ2-1, the complete variable domain reads ETGVTQSPTHLIKTRGQQVTLRCSSQSGHNTVSWYQQALGQGPQFIFQYYREEENGRGNFPPRFSGLQFPNYSSELNVNALELDDSALYLCASSLGQARRNEQFFGPGTRLTVL.

This clone was picked up a small number of times. This chain's CDR3 is CASTDRQGDTGELFF. The CDR3 nucleotides read TGTGCCAGCACCGACCGACAGGGGGACACCGGGGAGCTGTTTTTT. The rearrangement links TRBV7-9 to TRBJ2-2; 9 bases line up with TRBD1. V was clipped by 7 bases and J by 3 bases; unmatched bases: 6. The germline V gene encodes CDR1 SEHNR and CDR2 FQNEAQ (reference sequence). CDR3 length: 15 residues.

On this clone: The sample contains more than one DNA sequence encoding this CDR3. The chain combines TRBV6-5 with TRBJ2-1; D gene ambiguous. CDR1 MNHEY and CDR2 SVGAGI come from the germline V gene. CDR3 length: 12 residues. With 3 bases removed from V and 7 bases from J, the gap between germline ends came to 7 bases. The DNA for the CDR3 is TGTGCCAGCAGTTATACGAGGAATGAGCAGTTCTTC. It encodes CASSYTRNEQFF.